The sequence of this T cell receptor (beta chain) was determined in a study of blood T cell repertoires in COVID-19. The wider study: Sites in the United States, Italy and Spain provided acute and convalescent COVID-19 samples. T cells, B-cell-depleted T cells, or PBMCs provided the cDNA or gDNA that served as material.

Enrollment of patients from Seattle took place during active infection, with longitudinal follow-up. V shed 1 base, J shed 1 base, and the junction held 4 bases outside the gene matches. CDR1 is LGHDT and CDR2 is YNNKEL in the germline V gene (reference sequence). There are 16 residues in the CDR3. Under the authors' procedure: Amplification of reference gene primers provided the estimated nucleated cell counts. The repertoire was sequenced with immunoSEQ multiplex PCR; TCRdb's copy has only in-frame clones and lacks some. D and trimming were read from the DNA, whereas the V and J calls and clone size are those reported in that table. The sample yields about 260,000 clones, over 75% seen once. On this clone: This same CDR3 is encoded by further DNA sequences in the sample.

The chain links TRBV3-1 (or the pseudogene TRBV3-2) to TRBJ1-5; 7 nucleotides match TRBD1. The sequencing sample was made of peripheral blood. This TCR derives from a woman aged 65 to 85 with COVID-19, enrolled during active disease. The CDR3 loop reads CASSQGGGYSNQPQHF. CDR3 bases: TGTGCCAGCAGCCAAGGAGGGGGCTACAGCAATCAGCCCCAGCATTTT.